One T cell receptor (beta chain) is described in this entry. This clone's antigen is unknown. The input lacks base qualities; no much larger clone sits a single base away. This sample stems from a study of T cell responses to AZD1222 COVID-19 vaccine (dated by TCRdb to the early 2020s). Notes on the research overall: Because spike-specific TCR depth and breadth did not differ between the two schedules, AZD1222 recipients who got a second dose at roughly 4 weeks were pooled with those who got a second dose at roughly 12 weeks. TCR sequencing covered fewer than 250 trial participants: around 210 given two doses of AZD1222 and around 25 given two doses of MenACWY control vaccine. Trial participants were enrolled by age into subgroups of 18-55, 56-69 and 70-plus years, and around 150, 28 and 57 TCR-sequenced participants, respectively, were included in these subgroups. The study at large found these results: Conclusions about previously exposed vaccinees are limited because only five or six AZD1222 recipients were SARS-CoV-2 seropositive at baseline. Participants were mostly white British and included more females than males, and it was suggested by the authors that clonal diversity may have been underestimated. Because no samples from the day 14 peak response were available, repertoires could be characterized only after the peak T cell response. Epitopes outside the regions mutated in the B.1.351 and B.1.1.7 variants were reportedly recognized by nearly half of the unique spike-specific TCRs. The whole spike protein was spanned by vaccine-associated CD4 TCRs, and dominant responses were seen in regions 160-218 and 743-854. Spike-specific TCR breadth and depth rose significantly after two AZD1222 doses compared with day 0 and with MenACWY recipients. In the small 56-69-year group, the increase in depth fell short of significance, most likely because of low power.

The time point tag for this specimen amounts to: baseline before first vaccination. Vaccinee samples came from UK trials COV001 and COV002, including a single-blind randomized controlled phase 2/3 trial of AZD1222 (ChAdOx1 nCoV-19) in healthy adults. For TCRbeta chain sequencing, PBMC samples were collected from trial participants at day 0 and at day 28 after the second dose. V is cut by 4 bases and J by 5 bases, and the space between the germline ends is 15 bases. The germline V gene sets CDR1 to SGHRS and CDR2 to YFSETQ. The CDR3 runs 14 amino acids, cysteine and phenylalanine included. Only the CDR3 DNA stays, 42 bases, in frame from base 1. The CDR3 regions of human TCRbeta chains were analyzed by immunosequencing. Concerning the study's data processing: TCRs in the repertoires were compared against a reference library of SARS-CoV-2-specific TCRs that had been generated with the MIRA antigen-specificity platform. Breadth was defined as the fraction of unique TCRs that were SARS-CoV-2-associated. Depth was defined as the fraction of total T cells that were SARS-CoV-2-associated. Using the MIRA data, each spike-specific TCR was mapped to the spike region that the TCR reacts to and placed in a CD4 or CD8 class. Log10-transformed breadth and depth values were compared by one-way ANOVA with Sidak's multiple comparisons tests. TCRdb took over this immuneACCESS table, retaining in-frame rearrangements with V and J assigned. Such tables are incomplete; in checked studies, under half of the missing clones stem from an unresolved V gene, and the remainder is unexplained. The DNA gave D and trimming, while V, J and clone size come from that table. In this sample the table shows tens of thousands of clones, around 88% of which occur a single time. Of the sample, 8.7% falls within the top ten clones.

The source was peripheral blood, collected on day 0 of AZD1222 vaccination. The chain joins TRBV5-1 to TRBJ2-5; a tentative D match to TRBD2 spans 5 bases. This TCR came from an adult in good health. The CDR3 amino acid sequence is: CASSPGGSWETQYF. The sequenced DNA is TGCGCCAGCAGCCCTGGAGGTTCTTGGGAGACCCAGTACTTC.